Listed below are T cell receptor beta chains from one sample, sequenced in a study of blood T cell repertoires in COVID-19. Repertoires were generated with immunoSEQ multiplex PCR, while TCRdb's copy carries only in-frame clones and drops some. The data show about 670,000 clones, with around 90% seen just once and roughly 0.26% held by the top ten. What was sequenced was peripheral blood. Every receptor here comes from a woman between 18 and 30 years old with acute or convalescent COVID-19. CDR3s include the opening cysteine and the closing phenylalanine or tryptophan. A D gene is named only where the DNA matches it firmly. Clone size is not always given. Where it is, it says once, few, many or a class for expanded clones.

J | size | V | D | CDR3 | DNA
TRBJ1-2 | . | TRBV5-5 | TRBD1 | CASSQGQGGGYTF | TGTGCCAGCAGCCAAGGACAGGGCGGCGGCTACACCTTC
TRBJ2-2 | . | TRBV14 | TRBD2 | CASSQDWSSGGTGELFF | TGTGCCAGCAGCCAAGATTGGTCTAGCGGGGGCACCGGGGAGCTGTTTTTT
TRBJ1-5 | few | TRBV27 | . | CASSLWGGPQHF | TGTGCCAGCAGTTTATGGGGGGGGCCCCAGCATTTT
TRBJ1-6 | . | TRBV9 | TRBD1 | CASSVGTGIASPLHF | TGTGCCAGCAGCGTAGGGACAGGGATTGCTTCACCCCTCCACTTT
TRBJ2-7 | few | TRBV7-8 | TRBD2 | CASSSLGREYEQYF | TGTGCCAGCAGCTCGTTAGGGAGGGAGTACGAGCAGTACTTC
TRBJ1-1 | . | TRBV5-1 | TRBD1 | CASSRPWEGQGADTEAFF | TGCGCCAGCAGCCGCCCTTGGGAGGGACAGGGGGCCGACACTGAAGCTTTCTTT
TRBJ1-1 | . | TRBV11-2 | . | CASSLRGGLGTEAFF | TGTGCCAGCAGCTTACGGGGTGGGTTGGGCACTGAAGCTTTCTTT
TRBJ1-2 | . | TRBV6-5 | TRBD1 | CASRTGPYGYTF | TGTGCCTCTAGGACAGGCCCCTATGGCTACACCTTC
TRBJ1-1 | . | TRBV19 | TRBD1 | CASSTRQGGTEAFF | TGTGCCAGTAGTACCCGACAGGGAGGTACTGAAGCTTTCTTT
TRBJ2-7 | . | TRBV28 | TRBD1 | CASSQPGTGEGYEQYF | TGTGCCAGCAGTCAACCCGGGACAGGGGAGGGCTACGAGCAGTACTTC
TRBJ2-5 | . | TRBV12-5 | . | CASGLVPGQLNRKTQYF | TGTGCTAGTGGTTTGGTACCCGGACAGTTGAACAGGAAGACCCAGTACTTC
TRBJ1-1 | . | TRBV28 | . | CASSPLSFWGRADTEAFF | TGTGCCAGCAGTCCACTAAGTTTTTGGGGGAGGGCGGACACTGAAGCTTTCTTT
TRBJ2-2 | once | TRBV13 | . | CASSHYTGELFF | TGTGCCAGCAGCCATTACACCGGGGAGCTGTTTTTT
TRBJ2-2 | . | TRBV29-1 | . | CSVSGGGELFF | TGCAGCGTTTCGGGTGGGGGGGAGCTGTTTTTT
TRBJ1-6 | . | TRBV7-6 | TRBD1 | CASSGTGMGNSPLHF | TGTGCCAGCAGCGGGACAGGGATGGGGAATTCACCCCTCCACTTT
TRBJ2-7 | . | TRBV29-1 | . | CSVVEGAPYEQYF | TGCAGCGTTGTGGAAGGAGCACCCTACGAGCAGTACTTC
TRBJ1-3 | few | TRBV5-1 | . | CASSLEWASGNTIYF | TGCGCCAGCAGCTTGGAGTGGGCCTCTGGAAACACCATATATTTT
TRBJ1-1 | . | TRBV10-3 | . | CAISEQGENTEAFF | TGTGCCATCAGTGAACAGGGAGAGAACACTGAAGCTTTCTTT
TRBJ1-1 | . | TRBV2 | . | CASRANTGNTEAFF | TGTGCCAGCAGGGCTAATACAGGGAACACTGAAGCTTTCTTT
TRBJ2-3 | . | TRBV25-1 | . | CASSGLAYSTDTQYF | TGTGCCAGCAGTGGGCTAGCCTATAGCACAGATACGCAGTATTTT
TRBJ2-2 | . | TRBV24-1 | TRBD1 | CATSEGTANTGELFF | TGTGCCACCAGTGAAGGGACAGCGAACACCGGGGAGCTGTTTTTT
TRBJ2-1 | once | TRBV11-2 | . | CASSLVRADYNEQFF | TGTGCCAGCAGCTTAGTCAGGGCCGACTACAATGAGCAGTTCTTC
TRBJ2-1 | . | TRBV5-1 | TRBD2 | CASSLRAGGLDEQFF | TGCGCCAGCAGCTTGCGAGCGGGGGGGCTGGATGAGCAGTTCTTC
TRBJ1-3 | . | TRBV6-5 | . | CASSPLRGTIYF | TGTGCCAGCAGTCCCCTTCGAGGCACCATATATTTT
TRBJ2-2 | . | TRBV4-2 | . | CASSQDLRELFF | TGTGCCAGCAGCCAAGATCTCCGGGAGCTGTTTTTT
TRBJ1-1 | few | TRBV7-8 | TRBD1 | CASSFRVQGAIAFF | TGTGCCAGCAGCTTTCGGGTACAGGGGGCAATAGCTTTCTTT
TRBJ2-1 | . | TRBV29-1 | TRBD2 | CSVLLAGGYNEQFF | TGCAGCGTCCTACTAGCGGGGGGGTACAATGAGCAGTTCTTC
TRBJ2-7 | . | TRBV19 | TRBD2 | CASSQMGGDEQYF | TGTGCCAGTAGTCAAATGGGAGGGGACGAGCAGTACTTC
TRBJ1-5 | few | TRBV24-1 | . | CATSDLRDYNQPQHF | TGTGCCACCAGTGATTTAAGGGACTACAATCAGCCCCAGCATTTT
TRBJ2-2 | . | TRBV10-3 | . | CAISGATGELFF | TGTGCCATCAGTGGGGCCACCGGGGAGCTGTTTTTT
TRBJ2-7 | few | TRBV2 | . | CASSESRGSSYEQYF | TGTGCCAGCAGTGAATCGAGGGGGAGCTCCTACGAGCAGTACTTC
TRBJ1-5 | . | TRBV3-1/TRBV3-2 | . | CASSQEAGVQPQHF | TGTGCCAGCAGCCAGGAGGCAGGGGTTCAGCCCCAGCATTTT
TRBJ1-2 | . | TRBV5-1 | TRBD1 | CASSQGQAVGGYTF | TGCGCCAGCAGCCAAGGACAGGCGGTGGGAGGCTACACCTTC
TRBJ2-1 | . | TRBV20-1 | . | CSASHGDEQFF | TGCAGTGCCAGTCACGGGGATGAGCAGTTCTTC
TRBJ2-5 | . | TRBV7-2 | TRBD1 | CASSSQGAYQETQYF | TGTGCCAGCAGCTCGCAGGGGGCATACCAAGAGACCCAGTACTTC
TRBJ2-1 | . | TRBV27 | TRBD1 | CASSHGTEAGNEQFF | TGTGCCAGCAGTCACGGGACAGAGGCAGGCAATGAGCAGTTCTTC
TRBJ1-1 | . | TRBV7-9 | . | CASSPPQGGARNTEAFF | TGTGCCAGCAGCCCTCCGCAGGGTGGGGCCCGGAACACTGAAGCTTTCTTT
TRBJ1-2 | . | TRBV29-1 | . | CSVEYQGYGYTF | TGCAGCGTTGAATACCAGGGCTATGGCTACACCTTC
TRBJ2-7 | . | TRBV7-3 | . | CASSLGQEGEQYF | TGTGCCAGCAGCTTAGGGCAGGAGGGCGAGCAGTACTTC
TRBJ1-5 | . | TRBV6-5 | TRBD1 | CASSLGGSENQPQHF | TGTGCCAGCAGTTTAGGGGGCAGCGAAAATCAGCCCCAGCATTTT
TRBJ1-4 | . | TRBV9 | . | CASSVRGLLNEKLFF | TGTGCCAGCAGCGTAAGGGGCCTTCTAAATGAAAAACTGTTTTTT
TRBJ1-2 | once | TRBV7-2 | . | CASSLATGYGYTF | TGTGCCAGCAGCTTAGCTACCGGTTATGGCTACACCTTC
TRBJ1-2 | . | TRBV5-1 | . | CASSLVSGFDGYTF | TGCGCCAGCAGCTTGGTGTCCGGGTTCGATGGCTACACCTTC
TRBJ1-5 | once | TRBV6-1 | TRBD1 | CASSERPPGQGGYSNQPQHF | TGTGCCAGCAGTGAACGCCCCCCGGGACAGGGGGGCTATAGCAATCAGCCCCAGCATTTT
TRBJ1-6 | . | TRBV19 | . | CASSLSSYNSPLHF | TGTGCCAGTAGCTTGAGCTCCTATAATTCACCCCTCCACTTT
TRBJ2-7 | . | TRBV10-2 | . | CASSDQGQVDEQYF | TGCGCCAGCAGTGATCAGGGTCAGGTGGACGAGCAGTACTTC
TRBJ2-3 | once | TRBV5-1 | . | CASSTGGHPSDTQYF | TGCGCCAGCAGCACCGGGGGGCACCCATCAGATACGCAGTATTTT
TRBJ1-6 | . | TRBV5-5 | . | CASSLRAGVYNSPLHF | TGTGCCAGCAGCTTGCGTGCGGGGGTTTATAATTCACCCCTCCACTTT
TRBJ1-2 | . | TRBV24-1 | . | CATSDSQRGGVNYGYTF | TGTGCCACCAGTGATTCCCAACGGGGAGGGGTGAACTATGGCTACACCTTC
TRBJ1-5 | . | TRBV5-1 | . | CASSQDSTTRFRSNQPQHF | TGCGCCAGCAGCCAGGACAGCACCACCCGTTTCCGTAGCAATCAGCCCCAGCATTTT